These T cell receptor beta chains were read from a single sample in a study of cytomegalovirus exposure and HLA in healthy donors. Sequenced by immunoSEQ multiplex PCR; TCRdb stores in-frame clones only, minus some. The data hold roughly 190,000 clones, with 84% observed a single time. The source material was PBMCs. These receptors originate from a woman aged 50 to 60 in good health and CMV-seropositive. CDR3s include the opening cysteine and the closing phenylalanine or tryptophan. D genes are given only for firm matches. The size field is filled for only some rows; it gives once, few, many or a size class.

TRBV4-1	TRBJ1-2	.	TRBD1	CASSQAPDRVVGYTF	TGCGCCAGCAGCCAAGCCCCGGACAGGGTAGTTGGCTACACCTTC
TRBV13	TRBJ1-4	.	TRBD1	CASSSEDRADEKLFF	TGTGCCAGCAGCTCTGAGGACAGGGCGGATGAAAAACTGTTTTTT
TRBV19	TRBJ2-6	.	.	CASSFSGANVLTF	TGTGCCAGTAGCTTCTCTGGGGCCAACGTCCTGACTTTC
TRBV6-6	TRBJ1-5	once	.	CASKTGVSSNQPQHF	TGTGCCAGCAAAACAGGCGTTTCTAGCAATCAGCCCCAGCATTTT
TRBV6-5	TRBJ2-7	few	.	CASSYSQGRSYEQYF	TGTGCCAGCAGTTACTCGCAGGGGCGTTCCTACGAGCAGTACTTC
TRBV30	TRBJ1-2	.	.	CAWSGQGDGYTF	TGTGCCTGGAGCGGGCAGGGTGACGGCTACACCTTC
TRBV2	TRBJ2-7	.	TRBD1	CASGPRTGYPYEQYF	TGTGCCAGCGGCCCGAGGACAGGTTATCCCTACGAGCAGTACTTC
TRBV2	TRBJ2-2	.	.	CASSDQGIVSGELFF	TGTGCCAGCAGTGACCAGGGGATTGTCTCCGGGGAGCTGTTTTTT
TRBV6-5	TRBJ2-2	.	.	CASRQRGITGELFF	TGTGCCAGCAGACAACGGGGGATCACCGGGGAGCTGTTTTTT
TRBV5-1	TRBJ2-5	.	.	CASSLPQGRKQETQYF	TGCGCCAGCAGCTTGCCCCAGGGTCGTAAGCAAGAGACCCAGTACTTC
TRBV28	TRBJ2-3	.	.	CASSMGGASTDTQYF	TGTGCCAGCAGTATGGGGGGAGCTAGCACAGATACGCAGTATTTT
TRBV19	TRBJ1-2	once	TRBD1	CASSSLDRGGGGYTF	TGTGCCAGTAGTTCTCTCGACAGGGGAGGCGGAGGCTACACCTTC
TRBV7-9	TRBJ1-4	.	TRBD1	CASSSGQAMNEKLFF	TGTGCCAGCAGCTCAGGACAGGCCATGAATGAAAAACTGTTTTTT
TRBV7-9	TRBJ2-3	.	TRBD2	CASSLTSGTTDTQYF	TGTGCCAGCAGCTTAACTAGCGGGACGACAGATACGCAGTATTTT
TRBV6-6	TRBJ2-6	.	.	CASSYRTTGANVLTF	TGTGCCAGCAGTTACCGGACAACTGGGGCCAACGTCCTGACTTTC
TRBV4-2	TRBJ2-1	few	.	CASSQTDIRDNEQFF	TGTGCCAGCAGCCAGACAGACATTAGGGACAATGAGCAGTTCTTC
TRBV5-4	TRBJ2-7	.	.	CASSPGLTYEQYF	TGTGCCAGCAGCCCCGGACTAACGTACGAGCAGTACTTC
TRBV5-4	TRBJ2-7	few	.	CASSLAGGFEQYF	TGTGCCAGCAGCTTGGCTGGGGGGTTCGAGCAGTACTTC
TRBV28	TRBJ1-2	.	.	CASTQQLGQDGYTF	TGTGCCAGCACCCAACAGTTGGGGCAGGATGGCTACACCTTC
TRBV6-5	TRBJ2-7	.	TRBD1	CASSEGTGGRYEQYF	TGTGCCAGCAGCGAGGGGACAGGGGGCCGTTACGAGCAGTACTTC
TRBV5-1	TRBJ2-2	.	.	CASSLRGQTNTGELFF	TGCGCCAGCAGCTTGAGAGGACAAACGAACACCGGGGAGCTGTTTTTT
TRBV25-1	TRBJ1-2	.	TRBD1	CASSGTGGLWGYTF	TGTGCCAGCAGTGGGACAGGGGGTTTATGGGGCTACACCTTC
TRBV2	TRBJ1-5	.	TRBD1	CASSGDSSYSNQPQHF	TGTGCCAGCAGCGGGGACAGCTCTTATAGCAATCAGCCCCAGCATTTT
TRBV7-2	TRBJ2-3	many	.	CASSLGRTDTQYF	TGTGCCAGCAGCTTAGGGCGCACAGATACGCAGTATTTT
TRBV18	TRBJ2-7	.	.	CASSPDSHEQYF	TGTGCCAGCTCACCGGACAGTCACGAGCAGTACTTC
TRBV28	TRBJ1-1	.	.	CASSLGGALTKNTEAFF	TGTGCCAGCAGTTTAGGCGGGGCCCTGACTAAGAACACTGAAGCTTTCTTT
TRBV2	TRBJ1-4	few	.	CASRWRVNEKLFF	TGTGCCAGCAGGTGGAGGGTTAATGAAAAACTGTTTTTT
TRBV5-1	TRBJ2-3	.	TRBD2	CASSSEGLAGGPDTQYF	TGCGCCAGCAGCTCCGAGGGACTAGCGGGGGGACCGGATACGCAGTATTTT
TRBV7-9	TRBJ2-1	.	TRBD1	CASSQSLQGASYNEQFF	TGTGCCAGCAGCCAGTCTCTACAGGGGGCTTCCTACAATGAGCAGTTCTTC
TRBV7-9	TRBJ2-5	.	.	CSSSFVGETQYF	TGTTCCAGCAGCTTTGTCGGTGAGACCCAGTACTTC
TRBV5-1	TRBJ1-2	.	TRBD1	CASSDGTGANYGYTF	TGCGCCAGCAGCGATGGGACAGGGGCTAACTATGGCTACACCTTC
TRBV7-9	TRBJ1-6	.	TRBD1	CASSDRGMAPLHF	TGTGCCAGCAGCGACAGGGGGATGGCACCCCTCCACTTT
TRBV7-2	TRBJ2-7	.	.	CASSLNPGETYEQYF	TGTGCCAGCAGCTTAAACCCAGGCGAAACCTACGAGCAGTACTTC
TRBV11-2	TRBJ2-1	.	.	CASRTDSYNEQFF	TGTGCCAGCCGGACAGACTCCTACAATGAGCAGTTCTTC
TRBV11-3	TRBJ2-3	.	TRBD2	CASSLGRGTQYF	TGTGCCAGCAGCTTGGGGAGGGGTACGCAGTATTTT
TRBV5-1	TRBJ1-6	.	.	CASRGVNNSPLHF	TGCGCCAGCAGAGGGGTTAACAATTCACCCCTCCACTTT
TRBV5-1	TRBJ1-1	.	.	CASSLEGSLMNTEAFF	TGCGCCAGCAGCCTCGAAGGGAGCCTTATGAACACTGAAGCTTTCTTT
TRBV5-1	TRBJ2-2	.	.	CASSLDQSNTGELFF	TGCGCCAGCAGCTTGGACCAGTCGAACACCGGGGAGCTGTTTTTT